The text below deals with one T cell receptor (beta chain). Authors' processing steps: Estimates of nucleated cell counts were drawn from the amplification of reference gene primers. The table came from immunoSEQ multiplex PCR; TCRdb's copy has only in-frame clones and leaves some out. The DNA gave D and trimming, while V, J and clone size come from that table. Of around 200,000 clones listed, 80% to 90% are singletons. CDR1 is LGHNT and CDR2 is FRNRAP in the germline V gene. This CDR3 region has 16 residues. The V gene lost 5 bases and the J gene lost 2 bases, with 16 bases spanning the gap. The data derive from a study of blood T cell repertoires in COVID-19. Study-level background: The samples span acute and convalescent COVID-19 from the United States, Italy and Spain.

This chain uses TRBV12-5 with TRBJ2-4, with unresolved D. This TCR came from an elderly man with acute or convalescent COVID-19. Sequenced: peripheral blood. CDR3 bases: TGTGCTAGTGGTCCCGGAAGGAGTCTAACCAAAAACATTCAGTACTTC. This gives the protein CASGPGRSLTKNIQYF.